A single sample is the source of the 3 T cell receptor beta chains below, sequenced in a study of CXCR3-negative and CXCR3-positive naive CD8 T cells. No antigen has been assigned to these receptors. Whole-study findings and limits: Against CXCR3-negative naive cells, CXCR3-positive naive cells showed more hydrophobic TRB CDR3s.

Libraries of TRB cDNA were made by 5' RACE and carried UMIs. TCRdb reanalyzed the 5' RACE reads, giving one entry per CDR3 protein sequence and no DNA. The sample totals roughly 99,000 distinct CDR3 sequences. The sequencing input was naive CXCR3+ CD8+ T cells from blood. Subset specified: CD45RO-CCR7+CD27+CD95- naive CD8+ T cells expressing CXCR3 (TNR3+). Source of these receptors: a human donor in good health. Some clones in this sample may be carry-over from other donors' samples.

This rearrangement joins TRBV5-1 to TRBJ1-4. The V gene's germline CDR1 is SGHRS and CDR2 YFSETQ. The CDR3 extends over 14 amino acids. This CDR3 reads CASSYGESGEKLFF.

The rearrangement uses TRBV5-6 and TRBJ2-5; TCRdb's D gene call, TRBD1, goes unchecked for lack of DNA. The CDR3 length is 13 residues. CDR1 is SGHDT, CDR2 YYEEEE, per germline. The CDR3 protein is CASRSRGLETQYF.

This chain uses TRBV5-1 with TRBJ2-1. This CDR3 contains 16 residues. Germline assignment: CDR1 SGHRS and CDR2 YFSETQ. CDR3 in amino acids: CASSPFAADGYNEQFF.